This T cell receptor (beta chain) came from a study of cytomegalovirus exposure and HLA in healthy donors. The CDR3 has 13 amino acids. Germline V lookup: CDR1 SGHDT, CDR2 YYEEEE. V shed 5 bases and J shed 1 base, with 9 bases lying between them. PCR amplification relied on 60 Vbeta primers (plus 13 Jbeta primers). Here immunoSEQ multiplex PCR was the method, and the copy in TCRdb shows in-frame clones only, minus some. The data hold over 150,000 clones, with 70% to 85% observed a single time. Notes on this clone: Its antigen is still unknown.

Study-level findings and limits: When a later analysis compared HLA-associated TCR beta chains with equally common others, the HLA-associated chains turned out to be more clonally expanded and to have lower generation probabilities. In a later analysis, HLA-C alleles had the fewest associated TCRs, DRB1 alleles the most. After further analysis at a later stage, 16,951 TCR beta sequences were associated with HLA alleles at 0.05 false discovery rate.

This sequence was found in a girl aged 2 to 9 in good health and CMV-seropositive. Sequenced: PBMCs. The chain recombines TRBV5-6 with TRBJ1-1; perhaps TRBD1 as D (5 bases). The CDR3 reads CASSFTGNTEAFF. Here the CDR3 DNA reads TGTGCCAGCAGTTTCACAGGGAACACTGAAGCTTTCTTT.